Each of the 31 T cell receptor beta chains below was sequenced from the same sample in a study of CD8 T cells in ankylosing spondylitis. TCRdb called the 5' RACE reads again in MiXCR, with one record for every CDR3 protein. The sample holds about 240,000 distinct CDR3 sequences; roughly a quarter are singletons and the top ten take roughly 0.67%. Specimen: blood, either unsorted or a sorted T cell fraction (not recorded which). These receptors originate from a male donor with ankylosing spondylitis or in good health (not recorded which).

The rearrangement joins TRBV20-1 to TRBJ2-5; 7 nucleotides line up with TRBD2. Germline trimming cut 0 bases from V and 3 bases from J; bases unmatched to any gene: 16. Germline V gives CDR1 DFQATT, CDR2 SNEGSKA (reference sequence). This CDR3 is built from 18 residues. This CDR3 is CSARDPGPPRGLKETQYF. In nucleotides, the CDR3 is TGCAGTGCTAGAGATCCCGGCCCCCCGCGGGGACTAAAAGAGACCCAGTACTTC.

This clonotype was counted many times. The gene calls are TRBV2 and TRBJ2-1; a possible D gene is TRBD1 (5 bases). The CDR3 length is 14 residues. CDR1 and CDR2 from the germline V gene are SNHLY and FYNNEI. The V gene lost 10 bases and the J gene lost 7 bases, with 20 bases spanning the gap. CDR3 sequence: CAIRKVSGRNEQFF. CDR3 bases: TGTGCCATCCGAAAGGTTTCAGGGCGGAATGAGCAGTTCTTC.

This chain links TRBV2 with TRBJ2-1; 7 nucleotides agree with TRBD1. This CDR3 region has 13 residues. V trimming: 5 bases; J trimming: 10 bases; junction bases outside the gene matches: 8. The germline CDR1 and CDR2 sequences are SNHLY and FYNNEI. The CDR3 spells CASSRTGTEEQFF. CDR3 DNA: TGTGCCAGCAGTAGGACCGGGACAGAAGAGCAGTTCTTC.

This chain uses TRBV7-2 with TRBJ2-3, with D perhaps matching TRBD2 (6 bases). The germline CDR1 and CDR2 sequences are SGHTA and FQGNSA. There are 14 residues in the CDR3. The CDR3 loop reads CVGSRNVGTDTQYF. The DNA for the CDR3 is TGTGTCGGGAGTAGGAACGTAGGCACAGATACGCAGTATTTT.

The chain combines TRBV20-1 with TRBJ2-7, with 7 bases identical to TRBD2. The CDR3 spans 13 residues. Germline loops: CDR1 DFQATT, CDR2 SNEGSKA (reference sequence). V lost 3 bases and J lost 2; bases outside the gene matches: 4. CDR3 sequence: CSASTGLAYEQYF. The CDR3 bases are TGCAGTGCTAGTACCGGACTAGCCTACGAGCAGTACTTC.

This clonotype was seen more than once but under ten times. The chain joins TRBV20-1 to TRBJ2-1, with D tentatively TRBD1 or TRBD2 (5 bases each). Germline loops: CDR1 DFQATT, CDR2 SNEGSKA (reference sequence). The length of the CDR3 is 12 residues. Trimming took 8 bases from V and 10 from J, leaving 18 bases between them. The CDR3 sequence: CSQGRSLVEQFF. The DNA of the CDR3 is TGCAGTCAGGGACGGAGCCTCGTCGAGCAGTTCTTC.

In regard to this clonotype: A read error is likely, as this CDR3 ends without the conserved phenylalanine or tryptophan. The chain uses TRBV18 and TRBJ2-3; the D is unclear. V was trimmed by 2 bases and J by 2 bases, leaving 14 bases between them. Per the germline V gene, CDR1 is KGHSH and CDR2 is LQKENI. The CDR3 spans 16 residues. CDR3 bases: TGTGCCAGCTCACCATGGGGAACGGAGCCCACAGATACGCAGTATTCT. This codes for CASSPWGTEPTDTQYS.

The chain carries TRBV10-3 and TRBJ2-5, with D possibly being TRBD2 (6 bases). Germline V gene sequence: CDR1 ENHRY, CDR2 SYGVKD. This CDR3 comprises 15 residues. V lost 10 bases and J lost 3, with 21 bases in between. CDR3 DNA sequence: TGTGCCACCCAGGGAAGGCGGGACTCCAAAGAGACCCAGTACTTC. The encoded protein is CATQGRRDSKETQYF.

V usage is TRBV20-1 and J usage is TRBJ2-2; D not certain. The CDR3 spans 11 residues. With 1 base removed from V and 6 bases from J, the gap between germline ends came to 3 bases. CDR1 is DFQATT, CDR2 SNEGSKA, per germline (reference sequence). The CDR3 protein is CSARVPGELFF. The CDR3, as DNA: TGCAGTGCTAGAGTACCCGGGGAGCTGTTTTTT.

In the case of this clonotype: This may stem from a read error, because a much larger clone lies one nucleotide away. V and J are TRBV3-1 and TRBJ2-7; 8 bases are shared with TRBD1. The germline V gene encodes CDR1 LGHDT and CDR2 YNNKEL (reference sequence). The CDR3 has 14 amino acids. For the CDR3, the DNA is TGTGCCAGCAGCCCCGGGACAGGAGGGCGCGAGCAGTGCTTC. Its translation: CASSPGTGGREQCF.

This clonotype was observed a handful of times. This sequence joins TRBV29-1 and TRBJ1-5; a weak D match, TRBD1 (6 bases). Germline V gene data show CDR1 as SQVTM and CDR2 as ANQGSEA. The CDR3 has 17 residues. Trimming took 1 base from V and 0 from J, leaving 16 bases between them. CDR3 region: CSVEVTGGAYSNQPQHF. The CDR3 nucleotides are TGCAGCGTTGAAGTTACCGGGGGGGCCTATAGCAATCAGCCCCAGCATTTT.

This clonotype was seen many times. The chain uses TRBV18 and TRBJ2-5; no reliable D call. This CDR3 region has 13 residues. The germline V gene has CDR1 KGHSH and CDR2 LQKENI. Deletions cut 3 bases from V and 2 bases from J, with 7 bases between. CDR3 residues: CASSPPLQETQYF. The DNA of the CDR3 is TGTGCCAGCTCACCCCCCTTACAAGAGACCCAGTACTTC. Supplemented by reference TRBV18 and TRBJ2-5, the full variable domain reads NAGVMQNPRHLVRRRGQEARLRCSPMKGHSHVYWYRQLPEEGLKFMVYLQKENIIDESGMPKERFSAEFPKEGPSILRIQQVVRGDSAAYFCASSPPLQETQYFGPGTRLLVL.

This clonotype was seen ten or more times. The CDR3 region is CSASTGTSDSGDTQYF. The DNA for the CDR3 is TGCAGTGCTAGCACCGGGACTAGCGACTCCGGAGATACGCAGTATTTT. The chain recombines TRBV20-1 with TRBJ2-3, with TRBD2 matching over 10 bases. This CDR3 is built from 16 residues. CDR1 is DFQATT, CDR2 SNEGSKA, per germline (reference sequence). Trimming cost V 3 bases and J 5 bases; bases outside gene matches: 11.

In this sample, this clonotype turned up many times. This chain links TRBV24-1 with TRBJ2-5; perhaps TRBD2 as D (6 bases). V was clipped by 3 bases and J by 7 bases, with 17 bases between them. The CDR3 loop spans 15 amino acids. Germline CDR1 is KGHDR and CDR2 is SFDVKD. CDR3 amino acids: CATSDPSGGTLTQYF. The DNA of the CDR3 is TGTGCCACCAGTGATCCCAGTGGGGGGACCTTGACCCAGTACTTC.

On this clonotype itself: At one end, the junction sequence differs from germline, possibly due to a read error. J is TRBJ1-3 and V is TRBV4-2; D remains unclear. The CDR3 runs 18 residues. The germline V gene encodes CDR1 LGHNA and CDR2 YNFKEQ. CDR3 DNA: TGTGCCAGCAGCAAAGATCAAGATTTGGGATCCTCTGGAAACACCATATATTTT. It is translated as CASSKDQDLGSSGNTIYF.

The chain recombines TRBV5-4 with TRBJ2-1, with D hard to call. Germline lookup yields CDR1 SGHNT and CDR2 YYREEE (reference sequence). The CDR3 spans 16 residues. V gave up 0 bases and J gave up 0 bases, with 10 bases separating them. CDR3 residues: CASSLDVLSSYNEQFF. The DNA of the CDR3 is TGTGCCAGCAGCTTGGATGTGTTGAGCTCCTACAATGAGCAGTTCTTC.

This clonotype was detected many times. The gene calls are TRBV29-1 and TRBJ2-7; no definite D call. V lost 1 base and J 6 bases, leaving 10 bases between the germline ends. The CDR3 loop spans 12 amino acids. Germline CDR1 is SQVTM and CDR2 is ANQGSEA. CDR3 region: CSVEGRGSEQYF. As DNA, the CDR3 is TGCAGCGTTGAAGGACGAGGATCCGAGCAGTACTTC.

This clonotype was seen at least ten times. The gene calls are TRBV10-3 and TRBJ2-5; no firm D call. Germline V gene sequence: CDR1 ENHRY, CDR2 SYGVKD. The CDR3 has 13 residues. Trimming removed 1 base from V and 2 bases from J, with 5 bases in between. CDR3 bases: TGTGCCATCAGTGAGTTAGAACAAGAGACCCAGTACTTC. Its protein is CAISELEQETQYF.

In this sample, this clonotype turned up many times. The chain links TRBV29-1 to TRBJ1-2; 8 bases fit TRBD1. This CDR3 contains 13 residues. CDR1 and CDR2 from the germline V gene are SQVTM and ANQGSEA. V trimming: 7 bases; J trimming: 7 bases; junction bases outside the gene matches: 11. The CDR3 protein is CSGDQTGESGYTF. The CDR3 coding sequence is TGCAGCGGTGACCAGACAGGGGAGTCTGGCTACACCTTC.

Note on this clonotype: Its ends do not fully match the called genes, so a read error is possible. CDR3 residues: CASGLAGADTQYF. The CDR3 bases are TGTGCTAGCGGTTTGGCAGGGGCAGATACGCAGTATTTT. V gene TRBV12-5 combines with J gene TRBJ2-3; weak D call: TRBD1 (6 bases). The CDR3 is made up of 13 amino acids. The germline V gene has CDR1 LGHNT and CDR2 FRNRAP. Full variable domain (rest looked up from reference TRBV12-5 and TRBJ2-3): DARVTQTPRHKVTEMGQEVTMRCQPILGHNTVFWYRQTMMQGLELLAYFRNRAPLDDSGMPKDRFSAEMPDATLATLKIQPSEPRDSAVYFCASGLAGADTQYFGPGTRLTVL.

This rearrangement joins TRBV6-5 to TRBJ1-1, with 7 bases aligning to TRBD1. The germline V gene encodes CDR1 MNHEY and CDR2 SVGAGI. The CDR3 runs to 14 residues. Losses at the gene ends were 2 bases for V and 3 bases for J; bases not matched to a gene: 3. CDR3 DNA sequence: TGTGCCAGCAGTTACGGCAGGGGGGACACTGAAGCTTTCTTT. Translating gives CASSYGRGDTEAFF.

This clonotype was observed at least ten times. The chain couples TRBV4-1 to TRBJ2-7, with D perhaps TRBD2 (6 bases). Looked up from germline, CDR1 is MGHRA and CDR2 is YSYEKL. The ends were cut back, 1 base at V and 3 bases at J, with 13 bases in the middle. The length of the CDR3 is 15 residues. CDR3 region: CASSQGGRGSYEQYF. The CDR3 bases are TGCGCCAGCAGCCAAGGAGGGCGGGGAAGCTACGAGCAGTACTTC.

This clonotype was seen repeatedly, ten times or more. The J gene is TRBJ2-5, the V gene TRBV20-1; TRBD1 or TRBD2 may be the D gene (6 bases each). Trimming took off 1 base at V and 7 bases at J, with 13 bases between the two ends. Germline V gene data show CDR1 as DFQATT and CDR2 as SNEGSKA (reference sequence). The CDR3 totals 13 residues. CDR3 nucleotide sequence: TGCAGTGCTAGAGTCCCGGGGGCAGGGACCCAGTACTTC. The encoded protein is CSARVPGAGTQYF.

The chain links TRBV12-3 or TRBV12-4 to TRBJ2-7; TRBD1 is a possible D gene (6 bases). Deletions cut 0 bases from V and 2 bases from J, with 8 bases between. This CDR3 region has 14 residues. The CDR3, as DNA: TGTGCCAGCAGTTTAGCGGGGGCCGCCTACGAGCAGTACTTC. Translating gives CASSLAGAAYEQYF.

In its sample, this clonotype was seen many times. The chain is built from TRBV12-3 or TRBV12-4 and TRBJ2-2; TRBD2 matches 8 bases. This CDR3 has 15 amino acids. J gave up 7 bases and V 4 bases, and 8 bases lay outside the gene matches. CDR3 amino acids: CASSSGLAGGGELFF. CDR3 DNA: TGTGCCAGCAGTTCCGGACTAGCTGGGGGCGGGGAGCTGTTTTTT.

At least ten counts were recorded for this clonotype. This sequence joins TRBV24-1 and TRBJ1-2; 10 bases fit TRBD1. Germline-derived CDR1 and CDR2 are KGHDR and SFDVKD. CDR3 length: 15 residues. V trimming: 3 bases; J trimming: 6 bases; junction bases outside the gene matches: 6. The CDR3 is CATSDPGQGRHGYTF. The CDR3 DNA reads TGTGCCACCAGTGATCCGGGACAGGGGAGGCATGGCTACACCTTC.

This clonotype was seen ten or more times. The chain is built from TRBV20-1 and TRBJ2-7; 7 bases are shared with TRBD1. Germline V CDR1 and CDR2: DFQATT, SNEGSKA (reference sequence). The ends lost 0 bases at V and 0 bases at J; junction bases unmatched: 11. CDR3 length equals 17 residues. The CDR3 sequence: CSARDYKKGASSYEQYF. CDR3 nucleotide sequence: TGCAGTGCTAGAGATTATAAGAAGGGGGCGAGCTCCTACGAGCAGTACTTC.

This clonotype was picked up a small number of times. The chain links TRBV5-1 to TRBJ2-1, with 8 nucleotides matching TRBD2. The CDR3 loop spans 14 amino acids. Germline V gene sequence: CDR1 SGHRS, CDR2 YFSETQ. Trimming removed 0 bases from V and 5 bases from J; junction bases left unmatched: 1. CDR3 in amino acids: CASSLALADNEQFF. CDR3 coding DNA: TGCGCCAGCAGCTTGGCACTAGCGGACAATGAGCAGTTCTTC.

The table lists this clonotype with a few counts. The chain employs TRBV4-1 and TRBJ2-7; either TRBD1 or TRBD2 may supply D (5 bases each). The CDR3 sequence is 16 residues long. CDR1 MGHRA and CDR2 YSYEKL come from the germline V gene. Trimming removed 1 base from V and 0 bases from J, with 13 bases in between. CDR3 nucleotide sequence: TGCGCCAGCAGCCAAGTTGTTGGGACGGCCTCCTACGAGCAGTACTTC. Translation gives CASSQVVGTASYEQYF.

The rearrangement joins TRBV14 to TRBJ2-1; no definite D call. This CDR3 is built from 15 residues. Trimming pared 2 bases from V and 2 bases from J, leaving 10 bases between. The germline CDR1 and CDR2 sequences are SGHDN and FVKESK. The CDR3 region is CASSQLTIPYNEQFF. Here the CDR3 DNA reads TGTGCCAGCAGCCAATTGACGATCCCCTACAATGAGCAGTTCTTC.

This clonotype has ten or more counts. The chain links TRBV20-1 to TRBJ2-3; D may be TRBD2 (6 bases). The CDR3 consists of 14 residues. CDR1 DFQATT and CDR2 SNEGSKA come from the germline V gene (reference sequence). V lost 3 bases to trimming and J lost 6 bases, with 16 bases between them. This chain's CDR3 is CSARGGRATDTQYF. In DNA form, the CDR3 reads TGCAGTGCTAGGGGGGGACGGGCCACGGATACGCAGTATTTT.